These 20 T cell receptor beta chains were sequenced from one sample in a study of blood T cell repertoires in COVID-19. Using immunoSEQ multiplex PCR, the repertoire was profiled, and TCRdb retains in-frame clones only, with some absent. The table lists about 270,000 clones, roughly 90% of them singletons. Sequencing was done on a sample of PBMCs or T cells enriched from blood (not recorded which). These receptors originate from a woman aged 40 to 50 with acute COVID-19.

The chain combines TRBV2 with TRBJ1-6; TRBD1 is a possible D gene (6 bases). The V end lost 9 bases, the J end lost 6 bases, and 15 bases lay between the germline ends. This CDR3 spans 14 amino acids. Per the germline V gene, CDR1 is SNHLY and CDR2 is FYNNEI. This CDR3 reads CARSSGGRNSPLHF. The CDR3 DNA reads TGTGCCAGATCCTCGGGGGGCCGTAATTCACCCCTCCACTTT.

V gene TRBV3-1 (or the pseudogene TRBV3-2) combines with J gene TRBJ2-7; 13 bases line up with TRBD2. CDR3 size: 14 residues. V was pared by 6 bases and J by 4 bases, with 3 bases of the junction left unmatched. Germline loops: CDR1 LGHDT, CDR2 YNNKEL (reference sequence). CDR3 DNA: TGTGCCAGCAGGACTAGCGGGGGGTCATACGAGCAGTACTTC. Residues: CASRTSGGSYEQYF.

The chain recombines TRBV18 with TRBJ2-1; 10 bases are shared with TRBD1. V shed 3 bases and J 8 bases; nucleotides not matched to a gene: 7. Germline CDR1 KGHSH, CDR2 LQKENI. The CDR3 contains 15 residues. CDR3 in amino acids: CASSPGQGVVDEQFF. The CDR3 DNA reads TGTGCCAGCTCACCCGGACAGGGGGTTGTCGATGAGCAGTTCTTC.

The V and J genes are TRBV7-8 and TRBJ2-2, with TRBD1 identical over 9 bases. V was clipped by 5 bases and J by 9 bases; unmatched bases: 13. Germline loops: CDR1 SGHVS, CDR2 FQNEAQ. The CDR3 totals 16 residues. The CDR3 sequence: CASSKPRTGDMRELFF. The CDR3 DNA is TGTGCCAGCAGCAAACCGAGGACAGGGGATATGAGGGAGCTGTTTTTT.

This sequence joins TRBV29-1 and TRBJ1-2, with 7 nucleotides matching TRBD1. The CDR3 consists of 12 residues. The V segment lost 7 bases and the J segment 6 bases; nucleotides outside the gene matches: 8. The V gene's germline CDR1 is SQVTM and CDR2 ANQGSEA. This chain's CDR3 is CSAGDRVNGYTF. The CDR3 DNA reads TGCAGCGCCGGCGACAGGGTAAATGGCTACACCTTC. The variable domain in full, completed from reference TRBV29-1 and TRBJ1-2, reads SAVISQKPSRDICQRGTSLTIQCQVDSQVTMMFWYRQQPGQSLTLIATANQGSEATYESGFVIDKFPISRPNLTFSTLTVSNMSPEDSSIYLCSAGDRVNGYTFGSGTRLTVV.

This rearrangement joins TRBV15 to TRBJ1-6; no clear D gene. The V and J ends lost 1 base and 13 bases respectively, with 17 bases between them. Germline CDR1 and CDR2: LNHNV and YYDKDF (reference sequence). CDR3 length: 15 residues. The CDR3 is CATSRGTGINAPLHF. The DNA of the CDR3 is TGTGCCACCAGCAGAGGGACGGGGATTAACGCGCCCCTCCACTTT.

The rearrangement uses TRBV28 and TRBJ1-1, with 9 bases aligning to TRBD1. CDR1 and CDR2 (germline): MDHEN, SYDVKM. CDR3 length: 16 residues. The trim removed 6 bases at V and 3 bases at J, leaving 11 bases unmatched. This CDR3 is CASSLDGTGWHTEAFF. As DNA, the CDR3 is TGTGCCAGCAGCCTTGATGGGACAGGGTGGCACACTGAAGCTTTCTTT.

Here the CDR3 DNA reads TGCGCCAGCAGCTTGGGCTATAGAAACACCATATATTTT. Translated, it gives CASSLGYRNTIYF. The gene calls are TRBV5-1 and TRBJ1-3; D is unclear. Per the germline V gene, CDR1 is SGHRS and CDR2 is YFSETQ. The V gene lost 0 bases and the J gene lost 5 bases, with 6 bases spanning the gap. This CDR3 comprises 13 residues.

Note on this clone: Other DNA sequences of this sample code for an identical CDR3. The chain joins TRBV18 to TRBJ1-4; a weak D match, TRBD1 (5 bases). In germline, CDR1 is KGHSH, CDR2 LQKENI. V was cut by 2 bases and J by 7 bases, with 8 bases left in between. The CDR3 runs to 13 residues. CDR3 sequence: CASSPGQGEKLFF. The CDR3 DNA sequence: TGTGCCAGCTCACCAGGGCAGGGTGAAAAACTGTTTTTT.

The chain is built from TRBV12-3 or TRBV12-4 and TRBJ2-7, with 11 bases lining up with TRBD2. J lost 3 bases, V lost 6 bases, and 1 base had no gene match. This CDR3 is 13 amino acids long. CDR3 sequence: CASRLAGGYEQYF. The CDR3 nucleotides are TGTGCCAGCAGGCTAGCGGGAGGCTACGAGCAGTACTTC.

The chain couples TRBV2 to TRBJ1-2, with 8 positions matching TRBD1. The trim removed 6 bases at V and 8 bases at J, leaving 8 bases unmatched. Germline V gene data show CDR1 as SNHLY and CDR2 as FYNNEI. The CDR3 length is 13 residues. The CDR3 DNA reads TGTGCCAGCAGAATCGGACAGGGCCGAGGCTACACCTTC. Translating it yields CASRIGQGRGYTF.

The rearrangement joins TRBV6-5 to TRBJ2-7; D unresolved. Trimming took off 0 bases at V and 6 bases at J, with 9 bases between the two ends. Germline V CDR1 and CDR2: MNHEY, SVGAGI. CDR3 length equals 13 residues. CDR3 residues: CASSYSMSSEQYF. The CDR3 region has the DNA TGTGCCAGCAGTTACTCTATGAGCTCCGAGCAGTACTTC.

The table lists this clone with a count of one. The J gene is TRBJ2-5, the V gene TRBV5-1, with 8 bases identical to TRBD2. There are 16 residues in the CDR3. Trimming took 2 bases from V and 5 from J; bases not matched to a gene: 11. Germline-derived CDR1 and CDR2 are SGHRS and YFSETQ. The CDR3 DNA sequence: TGCGCCAGCAGCTTTAGCGGGACTGTGAGGGTTGAGACCCAGTACTTC. It yields the protein CASSFSGTVRVETQYF.

In its sample, this clone was seen once. This sequence joins TRBV24-1 and TRBJ2-3; a possible D gene is TRBD2 (5 bases). Trimming left V 1 base short and J 8 bases short, with 9 bases between. Germline V gene sequence: CDR1 KGHDR, CDR2 SFDVKD. This CDR3 comprises 13 residues. The CDR3 nucleotides read TGTGCCACCAGTGATTTTACCGCGGGTACGCAGTATTTT. It translates to CATSDFTAGTQYF.

The chain combines TRBV5-1 with TRBJ2-3; 11 positions match TRBD2. The V segment lost 1 base and the J segment 6 bases; nucleotides outside the gene matches: 7. CDR3 size: 16 residues. Germline V gene sequence: CDR1 SGHRS, CDR2 YFSETQ. Here the CDR3 reads CASSLTVTSGSDTQYF. The CDR3 DNA is TGCGCCAGCAGCTTGACCGTCACTAGCGGGAGTGATACGCAGTATTTT.

The genes are TRBV27 and TRBJ1-1, with 7 bases lining up with TRBD1. With 8 bases clipped from V and 11 bases from J, the junction kept 8 bases outside the gene matches. The CDR3 runs to 11 residues. Per the germline V gene, CDR1 is MNHEY and CDR2 is SMNVEV (reference sequence). The CDR3 sequence is CASRAQGGAFF. For the CDR3, the DNA is TGTGCCAGCCGCGCCCAGGGGGGCGCTTTCTTT.

This clone was counted once. The chain is built from TRBV30 and TRBJ1-6; 10 bases are shared with TRBD1. Germline V CDR1 and CDR2: GTSNPN, SVGIG (reference sequence). This CDR3 spans 20 amino acids. V trimming: 5 bases; J trimming: 6 bases; junction bases outside the gene matches: 22. The CDR3 reads CAWGTSGTGVGFLGNSPLHF. The CDR3 nucleotides read TGTGCCTGGGGGACGTCCGGGACAGGGGTCGGTTTTCTCGGTAATTCACCCCTCCACTTT.

The chain links TRBV4-1 to TRBJ2-2; 9 bases agree with TRBD1. V lost 1 base and J lost 5; bases outside the gene matches: 2. The germline gives CDR1 MGHRA, CDR2 YSYEKL. The CDR3 is 15 amino acids. In DNA, the CDR3 is TGCGCCAGCAGCCAAGTGGGACAGGGTACCGGGGAGCTGTTTTTT. Translation: CASSQVGQGTGELFF.

The CDR3 sequence: CASRAFDFGYTF. In nucleotides, the CDR3 is TGTGCCAGTAGGGCATTCGACTTTGGCTACACCTTC. J is TRBJ1-2 and V is TRBV19; the D is unclear. Germline V gene lookup returns CDR1 LNHDA and CDR2 SQIVND (reference sequence). The CDR3 totals 12 residues. V lost 6 bases, J lost 7 bases, and 12 bases lay in between.

The sample holds a few counts of this clone. The chain recombines TRBV6-4 with TRBJ2-1, with 9 nucleotides matching TRBD2. This CDR3 is built from 14 residues. The germline gives CDR1 MRHNA, CDR2 SNTAGT. V lost 4 bases to trimming and J lost 9 bases; unmatched junction nucleotides: 7. CDR3 loop: CASSVAGGESEQFF. The CDR3 nucleotides read TGTGCCAGCAGTGTTGCGGGGGGGGAGAGTGAGCAGTTCTTC.